The 22 T cell receptor beta chains given below trace back to one sample, sequenced in a study of OX40 agonist ivuxolimab in advanced cancers. This table comes from immunoSEQ multiplex PCR, and its TCRdb copy is limited to in-frame clones, with some not included. The sample consists of fewer than 90,000 clones, around 87% of them appearing once. Source: CD4+ or CD8+ T cells sorted from blood, taken in a trial of the OX40 agonist ivuxolimab. Source of these receptors: an adult with an advanced solid tumor such as melanoma, head and neck, liver or kidney cancer.

The gene calls are TRBV20-1 and TRBJ1-1; D not certain. This CDR3 region has 11 residues. Germline V gives CDR1 DFQATT, CDR2 SNEGSKA (reference sequence). CDR3 sequence (DNA): TGCAGCGGGATTTCTCATAAGGAAGCTTTCTTT. Translation gives CSGISHKEAFF.

This chain links TRBV7-2 with TRBJ1-6; possible D gene TRBD1, 5 bases. CDR1 and CDR2 from the germline V gene are SGHTA and FQGNSA. Trimming removed 1 base at V and 10 bases at J, with 17 bases between. This CDR3 has 16 residues. The CDR3 DNA reads as TGTGCCAGCAGCTTAGTTCCAGGGACGAATGGATCACCCCTCCACTTT. It is translated as CASSLVPGTNGSPLHF. Drawing the rest from reference TRBV7-2 and TRBJ1-6, the complete variable domain is GAGVSQSPSNKVTEKGKDVELRCDPISGHTALYWYRQSLGQGLEFLIYFQGNSAPDKSGLPSDRFSAERTGGSVSTLTIQRTQQEDSAVYLCASSLVPGTNGSPLHFGNGTRLTVT.

The chain employs TRBV5-6 and TRBJ1-1; TRBD1 might be the D (5 bases). The CDR3 is 14 residues long. Looked up from germline, CDR1 is SGHDT and CDR2 is YYEEEE. V was cut by 4 bases and J by 3 bases, with 13 bases left in between. The CDR3 spells CASSLGLSYTEAFF. In nucleotides, the CDR3 is TGTGCCAGCAGCCTGGGACTTTCCTACACTGAAGCTTTCTTT.

The chain employs TRBV18 and TRBJ2-5; 10 bases match TRBD2. The V segment lost 0 bases and the J segment 4 bases; nucleotides outside the gene matches: 2. Germline CDR1 and CDR2: KGHSH and LQKENI. The CDR3 is 15 amino acids. CDR3 sequence (DNA): TGTGCCAGCTCACCACCGGCTAGCGGGGGAGAGACCCAGTACTTC. Translating gives CASSPPASGGETQYF.

V usage is TRBV6-6 and J usage is TRBJ2-7; no clear D gene. Germline loops: CDR1 MNHNY, CDR2 SVGAGI (reference sequence). V shed 7 bases and J shed 2 bases, with 18 bases lying between them. This CDR3 region has 15 residues. The CDR3 DNA follows: TGTGCCAGCACCTCCAAAGGGTCTCTGCCCTACGAGCAGTACTTC. This codes for CASTSKGSLPYEQYF.

The rearrangement links TRBV7-6 to TRBJ1-2; 7 bases are a match to TRBD1. There are 14 residues in the CDR3. The V gene end was trimmed by 5 bases and the J gene end by 6 bases; junction bases not matched to a gene: 9. Per the germline V gene, CDR1 is SGHVS and CDR2 is FNYEAQ. CDR3 bases: TGTGCCAGCAGCCCCTGGACAGGAGGGGATGGCTACACCTTC. Its protein is CASSPWTGGDGYTF.

V gene TRBV2 combines with J gene TRBJ2-3; the match to TRBD2 covers 9 bases. J gave up 0 bases and V 5 bases, and 9 bases lay outside the gene matches. CDR1 SNHLY and CDR2 FYNNEI come from the germline V gene. This CDR3 has 17 residues. The CDR3 nucleotides are TGTGCCAGCAGTACGGGAGCTAGCGGGACCAGCACAGATACGCAGTATTTT. Translation: CASSTGASGTSTDTQYF.

The V and J genes are TRBV10-3 and TRBJ2-5; 7 bases align to TRBD2. Per the germline V gene, CDR1 is ENHRY and CDR2 is SYGVKD. There are 14 residues in the CDR3. J was trimmed by 2 bases and V by 8 bases; bases with no gene match: 8. CDR3 amino acids: CAIQSGVDQETQYF. CDR3 sequence (DNA): TGTGCCATCCAGAGCGGGGTCGATCAAGAGACCCAGTACTTC.

The genes are TRBV5-8 and TRBJ2-5; D remains ambiguous. Germline CDR1 is SGHTS and CDR2 is YDEGEE. Trimming removed 6 bases at V and 5 bases at J, with 11 bases between. This CDR3 is built from 12 residues. CDR3 loop: CASTHTRETQYF. DNA of the CDR3: TGTGCCAGCACCCACACAAGGGAGACCCAGTACTTC.

The genes are TRBV18 and TRBJ2-5; D is unclear. CDR1 is KGHSH and CDR2 is LQKENI in the germline V gene. V lost 2 bases and J 4 bases, leaving 8 bases between the germline ends. The CDR3 covers 13 residues. The CDR3, as DNA: TGTGCCAGCTCACCAGGGGTGAGAGAGACCCAGTACTTC. Translated, it gives CASSPGVRETQYF. Based on the CDR3 plus reference TRBV18 and TRBJ2-5, the full variable domain is NAGVMQNPRHLVRRRGQEARLRCSPMKGHSHVYWYRQLPEEGLKFMVYLQKENIIDESGMPKERFSAEFPKEGPSILRIQQVVRGDSAAYFCASSPGVRETQYFGPGTRLLVL.

The chain combines TRBV30 with TRBJ1-1; D is unclear. Germline V gives CDR1 GTSNPN, CDR2 SVGIG (reference sequence). Trimming took off 0 bases at V and 1 base at J, with 6 bases between the two ends. CDR3 length: 13 amino acids. As DNA, the CDR3 is TGTGCCTGGAGTGTCTGGACGAACACTGAAGCTTTCTTT. It specifies CAWSVWTNTEAFF.

V and J are TRBV5-1 and TRBJ2-7; 11 positions agree with TRBD2. V dropped 5 bases and J dropped 4; count of bases not matched to a gene: 8. The CDR3 has 15 amino acids. CDR1 is SGHRS and CDR2 is YFSETQ in the germline V gene. As DNA, the CDR3 is TGCGCCAGCAGACCGACTAGCGGGGTGGAGTACGAGCAGTACTTC. This encodes CASRPTSGVEYEQYF.

The J gene is TRBJ2-3, the V gene TRBV5-1; no definite D call. In germline, CDR1 is SGHRS, CDR2 YFSETQ. The CDR3 contains 14 residues. V lost 4 bases and J 1 base, leaving 10 bases between the germline ends. The CDR3 loop is CASSIGTRTDTQYF. The CDR3, as DNA: TGCGCCAGCAGCATCGGAACCCGCACAGATACGCAGTATTTT.

The chain employs TRBV2 and TRBJ1-1; D uncertain. Trimming removed 6 bases at V and 0 bases at J, with 23 bases between. The CDR3 is 18 residues long. In germline, CDR1 is SNHLY, CDR2 FYNNEI. DNA of the CDR3: TGTGCCAGCAGCCCAGCCGGCCCCGGTGTGGGATTGAACACTGAAGCTTTCTTT. This codes for CASSPAGPGVGLNTEAFF.

V is TRBV2 and J is TRBJ1-3; D ambiguous. The length of the CDR3 is 13 residues. Trimming left V 7 bases short and J 4 bases short, with 11 bases between. Germline V gene sequence: CDR1 SNHLY, CDR2 FYNNEI. The CDR3 reads CASTRTAGNTIYF. For the CDR3, the DNA is TGTGCCAGCACTCGGACGGCAGGAAACACCATATATTTT.

This chain links TRBV2 with TRBJ2-5; TRBD2 aligns across 12 bases. The trim removed 2 bases at V and 5 bases at J, leaving 9 bases unmatched. This CDR3 region has 17 residues. Germline CDR1 reads SNHLY; CDR2 reads FYNNEI. In nucleotides, the CDR3 is TGTGCCAGCAGTGAACTAGCGGGGGGGCAAAATCGGGAGACCCAGTACTTC. Translating it yields CASSELAGGQNRETQYF.

CDR3 sequence (DNA): TGTGCCAGCAGTTCCGGGAGGGGGCAGGGTAATGAAAAACTGTTTTTT. Amino acid sequence: CASSSGRGQGNEKLFF. The chain uses TRBV27 and TRBJ1-4; 7 bases align to TRBD1. J was trimmed by 4 bases and V by 4 bases; bases with no gene match: 9. Germline CDR1 is MNHEY and CDR2 is SMNVEV (reference sequence). The CDR3 runs 16 residues.

There are a few counts of this clone. The rearrangement links TRBV18 to TRBJ2-2; perhaps TRBD1 as D (6 bases). CDR3 length equals 16 residues. CDR1 and CDR2 from the germline V gene are KGHSH and LQKENI. Deletions cut 6 bases from V and 2 bases from J, with 16 bases between. The CDR3, as DNA: TGTGCCAGCTCGCCAGGGGTCGGGGCTAACACCGGGGAGCTGTTTTTT. This codes for CASSPGVGANTGELFF. Combining the CDR3 with reference TRBV18 and TRBJ2-2 gives the whole variable domain NAGVMQNPRHLVRRRGQEARLRCSPMKGHSHVYWYRQLPEEGLKFMVYLQKENIIDESGMPKERFSAEFPKEGPSILRIQQVVRGDSAAYFCASSPGVGANTGELFFGEGSRLTVL.

This clone was seen a handful of times. The chain is built from TRBV11-2 and TRBJ2-5, with D possibly being TRBD1 (5 bases). The V end was cut by 1 base, the J end by 3 bases, with 12 bases between. CDR1 is SGHAT and CDR2 is FQNNGV in the germline V gene. The CDR3 extends over 15 amino acids. DNA of the CDR3: TGTGCCAGCAGCTTAGGTCCAGGGTTAAAAGAGACCCAGTACTTC. Translating gives CASSLGPGLKETQYF.

The V gene is TRBV7-2, the J gene TRBJ2-1; possible D gene TRBD1, 5 bases. Germline V gives CDR1 SGHTA, CDR2 FQGNSA. The CDR3 is 13 residues long. With 5 bases removed from V and 0 bases from J, the gap between germline ends came to 5 bases. This CDR3 is CASSDSSYNEQFF. CDR3 coding DNA: TGTGCCAGCAGCGACAGCTCCTACAATGAGCAGTTCTTC. Supplemented by reference TRBV7-2 and TRBJ2-1, the full variable domain reads GAGVSQSPSNKVTEKGKDVELRCDPISGHTALYWYRQSLGQGLEFLIYFQGNSAPDKSGLPSDRFSAERTGGSVSTLTIQRTQQEDSAVYLCASSDSSYNEQFFGPGTRLTVL.

The rearrangement joins TRBV5-4 to TRBJ1-1, with no clear D. Germline CDR1 and CDR2: SGHNT and YYREEE (reference sequence). The CDR3 extends over 14 amino acids. Trimming stripped 1 base from V and 3 bases from J, with 10 bases between. The CDR3 DNA reads as TGTGCCAGCAGCTTGACAGCCGGATACACTGAAGCTTTCTTT. It codes for CASSLTAGYTEAFF.

CDR3 sequence reads: CASSAGLAGGSDTQYF. DNA of the CDR3: TGTGCCAGCAGCGCAGGACTAGCGGGGGGCTCAGATACGCAGTATTTT. The chain links TRBV9 to TRBJ2-3; TRBD2 aligns across 14 bases. The J segment lost 4 bases and the V segment lost 3 bases, leaving 4 bases of the junction unmatched. CDR1 and CDR2 from the germline V gene are SGDLS and YYNGEE. The CDR3 length is 16 residues.